These 8 T cell receptor beta chains share one sample of origin, sequenced in a study of T cell responses to AZD1222 COVID-19 vaccine. TCRdb's copy holds only in-frame clones and misses some; the assay was immunoSEQ multiplex PCR. The table records approximately 150,000 clones, 90% to 95% of them present only once. The sequencing used peripheral blood, collected after recovery from COVID-19. These receptors were taken from an adult who had recovered from COVID-19.

This clone showed up just a few times. V gene TRBV19 combines with J gene TRBJ1-1; 7 nucleotides match TRBD1. The CDR3 sequence is 14 residues long. Germline CDR1 is LNHDA and CDR2 is SQIVND (reference sequence). Trimming took 9 bases from V and 3 from J; bases not matched to a gene: 10. The CDR3 loop is CASNRGKEDTEAFF. CDR3 nucleotide sequence: TGTGCCAGCAACAGGGGAAAGGAGGACACTGAAGCTTTCTTT.

The chain joins TRBV9 to TRBJ1-3; D might be TRBD1 (5 bases). The V and J ends lost 4 bases and 1 base respectively, with 15 bases between them. The CDR3 covers 16 residues. Per the germline V gene, CDR1 is SGDLS and CDR2 is YYNGEE. The CDR3 DNA is TGTGCCAGCAGCTCCCTCGGGACGCCGTCTGGAAACACCATATATTTT. This codes for CASSSLGTPSGNTIYF.

The chain combines TRBV25-1 with TRBJ2-5; D is uncertain. There are 12 residues in the CDR3. Germline CDR1 MGHDK, CDR2 SYGVNS. Trimming left V 3 bases short and J 13 bases short, with 15 bases between. The chain's CDR3 is CASSDPRAPLYF. The CDR3 nucleotides are TGTGCCAGCAGTGACCCCCGGGCCCCACTGTACTTC.

The chain joins TRBV7-9 to TRBJ1-1; unclear D gene. This CDR3 spans 13 amino acids. Germline V gene lookup returns CDR1 SEHNR and CDR2 FQNEAQ (reference sequence). V was trimmed by 1 base and J by 2 bases, leaving 5 bases between them. The CDR3: CASSLVVNTEAFF. CDR3 coding DNA: TGTGCCAGCAGCTTAGTCGTCAACACTGAAGCTTTCTTT.

This chain links TRBV14 with TRBJ2-7; D might be TRBD1 (6 bases). Trimming stripped 0 bases from V and 4 bases from J, with 16 bases between. Germline V gene sequence: CDR1 SGHDN, CDR2 FVKESK. The CDR3 runs 16 residues. CDR3 in amino acids: CASSQESDSDWYEQYF. CDR3 in DNA: TGTGCCAGCAGCCAAGAGTCGGACAGCGATTGGTACGAGCAGTACTTC.

This sequence joins TRBV27 and TRBJ2-4; TRBD2 agrees at 8 bases. CDR1 and CDR2 from the germline V gene are MNHEY and SMNVEV (reference sequence). The V gene end was trimmed by 2 bases and the J gene end by 0 bases; junction bases not matched to a gene: 3. CDR3 length equals 16 residues. This chain's CDR3 is CASSLVAGLAKNIQYF. The CDR3 nucleotides read TGTGCCAGCAGTTTAGTAGCGGGGCTAGCCAAAAACATTCAGTACTTC.

This chain joins TRBV4-1 and TRBJ2-5; D uncertain. V was pared by 4 bases and J by 3 bases, with 6 bases between. This CDR3 comprises 12 residues. The germline gives CDR1 MGHRA, CDR2 YSYEKL. The CDR3 coding sequence is TGCGCCAGCAGCCCCGTTGAAGAGACCCAGTACTTC. Encoded protein: CASSPVEETQYF.

This rearrangement joins TRBV28 to TRBJ2-7, with a possible D match to TRBD1 (6 bases). V was cut by 10 bases and J by 2 bases, with 12 bases left in between. CDR3 length: 12 residues. CDR1 is MDHEN and CDR2 is SYDVKM in the germline V gene. The CDR3 reads CATYRVPYEQYF. In nucleotides, the CDR3 is TGTGCCACCTACAGGGTCCCCTACGAGCAGTACTTC.